This T cell receptor beta chain emerged from a study of blood T cell repertoires in COVID-19 (TCRdb year 2020). Study-level background: The collaborator samples originated in the United States, Italy and Spain and spanned the acute and convalescent phases of COVID-19. Deeply sampled blood TCRbeta repertoires from subjects exposed to, actively infected with, or recovered from COVID-19 were included in the dataset. The repertoires were released in a freely available public database intended as a resource for research on the immune response to SARS-CoV-2. The samples were drawn from the first 160 participants of the ongoing ImmuneRACE study and from 950 to 1,500 subjects provided by 6 global collaborators. Where available, HLA class I and class II types were obtained from metadata supplied by the sample provider rather than from assay-based typing. The material from the prospective study consisted of cDNA or gDNA derived from T cells, B-cell-depleted T cells, or PBMCs. The sample metadata nearly always contained a de-identified subject ID, COVID-19 status, age in years and sex.

Per the germline V gene, SGHTS is the CDR1 and YDEGEE is the CDR2. V is clipped by 2 bases and J by 3 bases, and the sequence between their germline boundaries is 8 bases long. Measured from the cysteine to the phenylalanine, the CDR3 is 13 residues long. Of the read, only the CDR3 DNA is kept; its 39 bases are in frame from base 1. Results and caveats for the whole study, not just this receptor: The quantity of clinical and demographic metadata differed by source and by participant and was supplied without curation.

Each collaborating institution followed its own protocols to collect whole blood in K2EDTA tubes. For TCRbeta analysis, collaborators shipped samples in one of three forms: frozen whole blood, isolated PBMCs, or DNA extracted from either of those sample types. TCRbeta CDR3 regions were amplified from genomic DNA by means of the immunoSEQ Assay, a bias-controlled multiplex PCR. The paper's processing steps were these. Nucleated cell counts per sample were estimated from amplification of reference gene primers within the assay. To quantify the absolute abundance of each unique TCRbeta CDR3 rearrangement, sequence reads were collapsed and filtered. For each sample, productive Simpson clonality was calculated as the square root of Simpson's diversity index over productive rearrangements. Entries here come from immuneACCESS through TCRdb and include only in-frame sequences with V and J called. Some clones fail to appear in such tables; in the studies checked, an unresolved V gene covers under half of the shortfall, and the cause of the remainder is unknown. The DNA gave D and trimming, while V, J and clone size come from that table. Counted in this sample were about 210,000 clones; about 78% of them appeared once. Jointly, the top ten make up approximately 6.6% of the sample.

The table lists this clone with a few counts. The antigen it recognizes is unknown. Base qualities are missing; no much larger clone stands one base away. This receptor chain uses TRBV5-8 and TRBJ1-2; a tentative D call is TRBD1 (6 bases match). The receptor was derived from a woman in her 70s with acute or convalescent COVID-19. Sequenced: peripheral blood. The DNA reads TGTGCCAGCAGCTTCACAGGGTACTATGGCTACACCTTC. Its product reads: CASSFTGYYGYTF. The full variable domain, with segments outside the CDR3 supplied by the reference TRBV5-8 and TRBJ1-2 proteins, appears as EAGVTQSPTHLIKTRGQQATLRCSPISGHTSVYWYQQALGLGLQFLLWYDEGEERNRGNFPPRFSGRQFPNYSSELNVNALELEDSALYLCASSFTGYYGYTFGSGTRLTVV.